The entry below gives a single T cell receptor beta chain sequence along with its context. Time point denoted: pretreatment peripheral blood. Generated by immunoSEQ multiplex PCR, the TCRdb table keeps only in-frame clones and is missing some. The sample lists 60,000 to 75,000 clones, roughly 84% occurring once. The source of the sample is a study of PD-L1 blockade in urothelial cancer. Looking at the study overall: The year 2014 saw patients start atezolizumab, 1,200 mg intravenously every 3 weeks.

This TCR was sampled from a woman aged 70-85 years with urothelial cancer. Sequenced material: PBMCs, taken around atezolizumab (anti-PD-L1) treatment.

Written as DNA, the CDR3 is TGTGCCAGCAGTGAAATTAGGGGGCCAGAGGGCTACACCTTC. It is translated as CASSEIRGPEGYTF. The chain links TRBV2 to TRBJ1-2; 7 positions match TRBD1. The V gene end was trimmed by 2 bases and the J gene end by 8 bases; junction bases not matched to a gene: 8. Looked up from germline, CDR1 is SNHLY and CDR2 is FYNNEI. The CDR3 length is 14 residues.